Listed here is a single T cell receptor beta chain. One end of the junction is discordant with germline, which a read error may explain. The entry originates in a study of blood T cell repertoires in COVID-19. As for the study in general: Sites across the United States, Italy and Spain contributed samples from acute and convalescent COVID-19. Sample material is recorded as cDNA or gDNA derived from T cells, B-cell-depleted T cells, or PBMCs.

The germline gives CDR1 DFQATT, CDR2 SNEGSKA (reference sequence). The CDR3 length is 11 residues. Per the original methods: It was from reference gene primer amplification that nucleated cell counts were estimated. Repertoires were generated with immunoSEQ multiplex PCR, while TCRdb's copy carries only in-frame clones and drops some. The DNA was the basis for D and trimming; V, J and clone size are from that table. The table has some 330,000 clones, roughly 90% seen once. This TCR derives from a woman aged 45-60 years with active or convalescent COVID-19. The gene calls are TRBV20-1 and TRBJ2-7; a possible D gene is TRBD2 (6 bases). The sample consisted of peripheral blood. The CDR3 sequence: CSAGGSTYPGF. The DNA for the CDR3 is TGCAGTGCCGGGGGATCAACATACCCTGGCTTC.